The 13 T cell receptor beta chains presented below share a single source sample, sequenced in a study of blood T cell repertoires in COVID-19. Libraries were prepared by immunoSEQ multiplex PCR; TCRdb keeps only in-frame clonotypes and omits some of them. The repertoire holds about 190,000 clones, with roughly 90% as singletons. Material for sequencing was peripheral blood. Source of these receptors: a woman aged 40 to 50 who had recovered from COVID-19.

This rearrangement joins TRBV6-1 to TRBJ2-1; 14 bases line up with TRBD2. The V gene end was trimmed by 3 bases and the J gene end by 8 bases; junction bases not matched to a gene: 6. CDR3 length: 16 amino acids. The germline V gene encodes CDR1 MNHNS and CDR2 SASEGT. CDR3 region: CASSDPGTSGSYEQFF. The CDR3 DNA reads as TGTGCCAGCAGTGACCCCGGGACTAGCGGGAGCTATGAGCAGTTCTTC.

V usage is TRBV14 and J usage is TRBJ2-7; the match to TRBD2 covers 15 bases. The CDR3 is made up of 18 amino acids. The germline V gene encodes CDR1 SGHDN and CDR2 FVKESK. After removal of 4 bases from V and 3 bases from J, the junction contained 10 bases not matched to a gene. The CDR3 coding sequence is TGTGCCAGCAGCCGGACTAGCGGGAGGGCCCGGGGAGGCTACGAGCAGTACTTC. This translates into CASSRTSGRARGGYEQYF.

J is TRBJ1-2 and V is TRBV28, with TRBD1 identical over 9 bases. This CDR3 region has 14 residues. Trimming at V came to 6 bases and at J to 2 bases, leaving 4 bases not matched to a gene. Germline values: CDR1 MDHEN, CDR2 SYDVKM. The CDR3 DNA reads as TGTGCCAGCAGCTTACAGGGGGCGAACTATGGCTACACCTTC. This translates into CASSLQGANYGYTF.

V usage is TRBV27 and J usage is TRBJ2-2; TRBD2 aligns across 8 bases. V trimming: 5 bases; J trimming: 0 bases; junction bases outside the gene matches: 2. The CDR3 is made up of 15 amino acids. Germline V gene data show CDR1 as MNHEY and CDR2 as SMNVEV (reference sequence). As DNA, the CDR3 is TGTGCCAGCAGTCCTAGCGGGTCGAACACCGGGGAGCTGTTTTTT. Its protein is CASSPSGSNTGELFF.

This clone was detected once. The rearrangement joins TRBV19 to TRBJ1-2; D not certain. The CDR3 loop spans 15 amino acids. Germline CDR1 LNHDA, CDR2 SQIVND (reference sequence). The V end lost 6 bases, the J end lost 0 bases, and 14 bases lay between the germline ends. The CDR3 region has the DNA TGTGCCAGTAGCGTAGAACGGTATCCTAACTATGGCTACACCTTC. Its translation is CASSVERYPNYGYTF. The full variable domain, its missing parts supplied by reference TRBV19 and TRBJ1-2, is DGGITQSPKYLFRKEGQNVTLSCEQNLNHDAMYWYRQDPGQGLRLIYYSQIVNDFQKGDIAEGYSVSREKKESFPLTVTSAQKNPTAFYLCASSVERYPNYGYTFGSGTRLTVV.

The chain carries TRBV19 and TRBJ2-3; 8 nucleotides line up with TRBD1. CDR1 is LNHDA, CDR2 SQIVND, per germline (reference sequence). The V gene end was trimmed by 7 bases and the J gene end by 4 bases; junction bases not matched to a gene: 7. The CDR3 has 14 residues. The CDR3 DNA is TGTGCCAGTAAACTGGACAGGGTATCAGATACGCAGTATTTT. Protein sequence: CASKLDRVSDTQYF.

The chain couples TRBV30 to TRBJ2-7, with 10 bases matching TRBD2. The CDR3 has 13 amino acids. CDR1 and CDR2 from the germline V gene are GTSNPN and SVGIG (reference sequence). J was trimmed by 1 base and V by 8 bases; bases with no gene match: 5. CDR3 bases: TGTGCCCGCGAAGCGGGAGGGTCCTACGAGCAGTACTTC. Amino acid sequence: CAREAGGSYEQYF.

The V gene is TRBV9, the J gene TRBJ2-3, with 7 bases matching TRBD1. CDR1 and CDR2 from the germline V gene are SGDLS and YYNGEE. CDR3 length: 16 residues. V lost 4 bases to trimming and J lost 2 bases; unmatched junction nucleotides: 10. CDR3 region: CASSPGTVEPTDTQYF. The CDR3 DNA follows: TGTGCCAGCAGCCCCGGGACAGTAGAACCCACAGATACGCAGTATTTT.

This chain links TRBV3-1 (or the pseudogene TRBV3-2) with TRBJ1-2; the match to TRBD1 covers 9 bases. The CDR3 loop spans 15 amino acids. Germline CDR1 LGHDT, CDR2 YNNKEL (reference sequence). V gave up 3 bases and J gave up 10 bases; unmatched junction bases: 12. The CDR3 spells CASSHSATGGLFYTF. CDR3 sequence (DNA): TGTGCCAGCAGCCACAGCGCGACAGGGGGATTGTTCTACACCTTC.

This sequence joins TRBV19 and TRBJ1-1, with D possibly matching TRBD1 (6 bases). The CDR3 spans 16 residues. Germline V gene data show CDR1 as LNHDA and CDR2 as SQIVND (reference sequence). The V end lost 5 bases, the J end lost 0 bases, and 16 bases lay between the germline ends. The CDR3 DNA is TGTGCCAGTAGTTTCGCCCCTGACAGGATGAACACTGAAGCTTTCTTT. Residues: CASSFAPDRMNTEAFF.

The V gene is TRBV27, the J gene TRBJ2-1; 13 bases map to TRBD2. The junction had 4 bases not matched to a gene; V was cut back by 5 bases and J by 0 bases. The V gene's germline CDR1 is MNHEY and CDR2 SMNVEV (reference sequence). The CDR3 has 17 amino acids. The CDR3 spells CASSRTSGSGSYNEQFF. DNA for the CDR3: TGTGCCAGCAGTAGGACTAGCGGGAGCGGCTCCTACAATGAGCAGTTCTTC.

The chain recombines TRBV28 with TRBJ1-2; 7 positions agree with TRBD1. This CDR3 has 14 residues. Germline V gene data show CDR1 as MDHEN and CDR2 as SYDVKM. Germline trimming cut 4 bases from V and 3 bases from J; bases unmatched to any gene: 5. The CDR3 spells CASSSPGQYYGYTF. The DNA for the CDR3 is TGTGCCAGCAGTTCACCGGGACAGTACTATGGCTACACCTTC.

In its sample, this clone was seen once. The chain employs TRBV28 and TRBJ2-2; 8 nucleotides line up with TRBD1. This CDR3 comprises 23 residues. Germline V gene lookup returns CDR1 MDHEN and CDR2 SYDVKM. Losses at the gene ends were 5 bases for V and 1 base for J; bases not matched to a gene: 27. The chain's CDR3 is CASSPTGVRLNRGAVKNTGELFF. The CDR3 region has the DNA TGTGCCAGCAGTCCAACCGGGGTGCGTCTAAACAGGGGGGCAGTGAAGAACACCGGGGAGCTGTTTTTT.